The 23 T cell receptor beta chains listed next were all sequenced from one sample in a study of shared clonotypes between healthy human individuals. Assay used: immunoSEQ multiplex PCR; TCRdb lists only in-frame clones, some missing. The sample includes roughly 2,300,000 clones, roughly 92% of them seen just once. Sequences were obtained from naive CD4+ T cells from PBMCs. Stated subset: CD45RA+ positively selected. Receptors were obtained from a man aged 18 to 30 in good health. Some clones in this sample may be carry-over from other donors' samples.

The V call is TRBV29-1, the J call TRBJ2-1; 7 nucleotides line up with TRBD1. The germline V gene encodes CDR1 SQVTM and CDR2 ANQGSEA. This CDR3 spans 14 amino acids. The V and J ends lost 4 bases and 9 bases, in that order; junction bases with no gene match: 12. The CDR3 sequence: CSVAGSGGEVEQFF. The CDR3 DNA sequence: TGCAGCGTTGCGGGGTCAGGGGGTGAGGTTGAGCAGTTCTTC.

With respect to this clone: Other DNA sequences in the same sample also yield this CDR3. The genes are TRBV28 and TRBJ2-1, with TRBD2 matching over 12 bases. The length of the CDR3 is 15 residues. With V trimmed by 4 bases and J by 4 bases, 2 bases remained unmatched. Looked up from germline, CDR1 is MDHEN and CDR2 is SYDVKM. CDR3 protein: CASSSLAGGYNEQFF. In nucleotides, the CDR3 is TGTGCCAGCAGTTCTCTAGCGGGAGGGTACAATGAGCAGTTCTTC.

Details on this clone: Additional DNA sequences in this sample encode the identical CDR3. The rearrangement joins TRBV5-5 to TRBJ2-2; D not certain. From germline, CDR1 is SGHKS and CDR2 YYEKEE (reference sequence). The CDR3 is made up of 16 amino acids. V dropped 1 base and J dropped 1 base, with 11 bases sitting between them. The CDR3 sequence is CASSLLAGLNTGELFF. CDR3 DNA sequence: TGTGCCAGCAGCTTGCTCGCAGGTCTGAACACCGGGGAGCTGTTTTTT. Full variable domain (missing parts from reference TRBV5-5 and TRBJ2-2): DAGVTQSPTHLIKTRGQQVTLRCSPISGHKSVSWYQQVLGQGPQFIFQYYEKEERGRGNFPDRFSARQFPNYSSELNVNALLLGDSALYLCASSLLAGLNTGELFFGEGSRLTVL.

The CDR3 region has the DNA TGTGCCAGCAGCCCGGCCGCGAGGGGATCTAACTATGGCTACACCTTC. This gives the protein CASSPAARGSNYGYTF. J is TRBJ1-2 and V is TRBV5-6, with D tentatively TRBD1 (5 bases). The ends were cut back, 4 bases at V and 0 bases at J, with 16 bases in the middle. There are 16 residues in the CDR3. Germline V gives CDR1 SGHDT, CDR2 YYEEEE.

The chain is built from TRBV29-1 and TRBJ2-1; 9 bases map to TRBD2. V was clipped by 8 bases and J by 7 bases; unmatched bases: 12. Per germline, CDR1 SQVTM and CDR2 ANQGSEA. CDR3 size: 14 residues. DNA of the CDR3: TGCAGCATGTCGGTGATAGCGGGAGTAAATGAGCAGTTCTTC. The encoded protein is CSMSVIAGVNEQFF.

This clone was recorded a few times. This chain connects TRBV7-2 to TRBJ1-5, with D possibly TRBD1 on 6 matching bases. Germline CDR1 reads SGHTA; CDR2 reads FQGNSA. V dropped 5 bases and J dropped 6 bases, with 11 bases sitting between them. This CDR3 region has 13 residues. As DNA, the CDR3 is TGTGCCAGCAGCCAAGTACAGGGTCAGCCCCAGCATTTT. Translating it yields CASSQVQGQPQHF.

The V gene is TRBV14, the J gene TRBJ1-5; D may be TRBD1 (5 bases). V was pared by 1 base and J by 9 bases, with 7 bases between. Looked up from germline, CDR1 is SGHDN and CDR2 is FVKESK. The CDR3 is 12 residues long. The CDR3: CASSQVQGPQHF. CDR3 bases: TGTGCCAGCAGCCAAGTTCAGGGGCCCCAGCATTTT.

This chain connects TRBV18 to TRBJ2-5, with D unclear. V was cut by 1 base and J by 9 bases, with 3 bases left in between. Germline-derived CDR1 and CDR2 are KGHSH and LQKENI. The length of the CDR3 is 10 residues. The CDR3 here is CASSPRAQYF. The CDR3 coding sequence is TGTGCCAGCTCACCACGGGCCCAGTACTTC.

This clone was observed a few times. The chain joins TRBV18 to TRBJ1-5; no clear D. The CDR3 is made up of 14 amino acids. The V and J ends lost 0 bases and 7 bases respectively, with 10 bases between them. In germline, CDR1 is KGHSH, CDR2 LQKENI. The CDR3 reads CASSPPTAGQPQHF. The CDR3 DNA reads TGTGCCAGCTCACCACCTACGGCGGGCCAGCCCCAGCATTTT.

As concerns this clone: The same CDR3 also results from other DNA sequences found in this sample. The chain joins TRBV7-2 to TRBJ2-3, with D unclear. CDR1 is SGHTA and CDR2 is FQGNSA in the germline V gene. The V and J ends lost 5 bases and 4 bases respectively, with 7 bases between them. The CDR3 extends over 12 amino acids. The CDR3 region has the DNA TGTGCCAGCAGCCTAGTCGCAGATACGCAGTATTTT. Translating it yields CASSLVADTQYF.

The chain is built from TRBV30 and TRBJ2-7; maybe TRBD1 (5 bases). The CDR3 has 14 amino acids. In germline, CDR1 is GTSNPN, CDR2 SVGIG (reference sequence). The germline V and J ends were trimmed by 0 bases and 1 base, with 10 bases remaining between them. The CDR3 coding sequence is TGTGCCTGGAGTGTAATTGACAGTTCCTACGAGCAGTACTTC. Its translation is CAWSVIDSSYEQYF.

The chain links TRBV19 to TRBJ1-3; D is ambiguous. In germline, CDR1 is LNHDA, CDR2 SQIVND (reference sequence). V dropped 11 bases and J dropped 0 bases, with 11 bases sitting between them. This CDR3 comprises 13 residues. CDR3 nucleotide sequence: TGTGCCGCCGGGCGGGGCTCTGGAAACACCATATATTTT. Translated: CAAGRGSGNTIYF.

This sequence joins TRBV5-4 and TRBJ1-2; no reliable D call. V lost 2 bases to trimming and J lost 0 bases, with 8 bases between them. This CDR3 is 14 amino acids long. Germline V gives CDR1 SGHNT, CDR2 YYREEE (reference sequence). The chain's CDR3 is CASSFFVANYGYTF. As DNA, the CDR3 is TGTGCCAGCAGCTTCTTCGTTGCTAACTATGGCTACACCTTC. The whole variable domain, remainder taken from reference TRBV5-4 and TRBJ1-2, is ETGVTQSPTHLIKTRGQQVTLRCSSQSGHNTVSWYQQALGQGPQFIFQYYREEENGRGNFPPRFSGLQFPNYSSELNVNALELDDSALYLCASSFFVANYGYTFGSGTRLTVV.

This clone was observed a few times. Other DNA variants within this sample encode the same CDR3. CDR3 residues: CSVEDAEAFF. The CDR3 DNA is TGCAGCGTTGAAGATGCTGAAGCTTTCTTT. J is TRBJ1-1 and V is TRBV29-1, with D uncertain. From germline, CDR1 is SQVTM and CDR2 ANQGSEA. V was pared by 0 bases and J by 6 bases, with 2 bases between. The CDR3 is 10 residues long.

The gene calls are TRBV7-9 and TRBJ1-2, with D uncertain. The CDR3 is 13 residues long. V lost 4 bases, J lost 1 base, and 7 bases lay in between. CDR1 SEHNR and CDR2 FQNEAQ come from the germline V gene (reference sequence). The CDR3 DNA sequence: TGTGCCAGCAGCTCAGTGGATAACTATGGCTACACCTTC. Residues: CASSSVDNYGYTF. The entire variable domain, with the rest obtained from reference TRBV7-9 and TRBJ1-2, is as follows: DTGVSQNPRHKITKRGQNVTFRCDPISEHNRLYWYRQTLGQGPEFLTYFQNEAQLEKSRLLSDRFSAERPKGSFSTLEIQRTEQGDSAMYLCASSSVDNYGYTFGSGTRLTVV.

A single count supports this clone. This rearrangement joins TRBV6-6 to TRBJ2-2; maybe TRBD2 (6 bases). Germline CDR1 and CDR2: MNHNY and SVGAGI (reference sequence). The V end was cut by 2 bases, the J end by 6 bases, with 10 bases between. The CDR3 length is 14 residues. The DNA for the CDR3 is TGTGCCAGCAGTTACCGGGGGTCACCCGGGGAGCTGTTTTTT. Its protein product is CASSYRGSPGELFF.

Remarks on this clone: Relative to the germline gene, one junction end is altered; a read error may explain this. V and J are TRBV4-3 and TRBJ2-5; no firm D call. The germline gives CDR1 LGHNA, CDR2 YSLEER. The CDR3 spans 13 residues. The CDR3 coding sequence is TGCGCCAGTAGCCGAAGGCGGCAAGAGACCCAGTACTTC. As protein: CASSRRRQETQYF.

The chain has TRBV18 and TRBJ1-1; the match to TRBD1 covers 7 bases. J gave up 10 bases and V 3 bases, and 11 bases lay outside the gene matches. Per germline, CDR1 KGHSH and CDR2 LQKENI. This CDR3 region has 14 residues. The CDR3 region is CASSPRQGMAGAFF. CDR3 DNA sequence: TGTGCCAGCTCACCCCGACAGGGAATGGCAGGAGCTTTCTTT.

This clone appeared a few times. The genes are TRBV5-1 and TRBJ1-1; D not resolved. The CDR3 has 13 amino acids. CDR1 and CDR2 (germline): SGHRS, YFSETQ. The V gene lost 1 base and the J gene lost 3 bases, with 7 bases spanning the gap. The CDR3 spells CASSLISDTEAFF. The CDR3 DNA follows: TGCGCCAGCAGCTTGATTTCGGACACTGAAGCTTTCTTT.

This chain uses TRBV4-3 with TRBJ2-4; 11 nucleotides agree with TRBD2. Losses at the gene ends were 0 bases for V and 9 bases for J; bases not matched to a gene: 7. The V gene's germline CDR1 is LGHNA and CDR2 YSLEER. This CDR3 is 16 amino acids long. The chain's CDR3 is CASSQEPLAGESIQYF. CDR3 sequence (DNA): TGCGCCAGCAGCCAAGAACCACTAGCGGGAGAATCCATTCAGTACTTC.

This chain connects TRBV5-6 to TRBJ1-1; tentatively, D is TRBD1 (5 bases). This CDR3 spans 14 amino acids. Germline V CDR1 and CDR2: SGHDT, YYEEEE. V shed 4 bases and J shed 7 bases, with 17 bases lying between them. CDR3 sequence: CASSPGPMSVEAFF. As DNA, the CDR3 is TGTGCCAGCAGCCCGGGACCAATGTCTGTTGAAGCTTTCTTT.

This clone was detected only a few times. This chain joins TRBV6-1 and TRBJ2-1; 7 positions agree with TRBD1. This CDR3 spans 15 amino acids. Germline V CDR1 and CDR2: MNHNS, SASEGT. V lost 1 base, J lost 3 bases, and 3 bases stayed unmatched. The CDR3 bases are TGTGCCAGCAGTGAAGTTGCAGGGGGCTACAATGAGCAGTTCTTC. Protein sequence: CASSEVAGGYNEQFF.

The gene calls are TRBV2 and TRBJ2-5; D remains ambiguous. With 4 bases removed from V and 7 bases from J, the gap between germline ends came to 13 bases. Germline V gene sequence: CDR1 SNHLY, CDR2 FYNNEI. This CDR3 region has 13 residues. The CDR3 coding sequence is TGTGCCAGCAGTGTGTTGGAGCTTGGGACCCAGTACTTC. Translated: CASSVLELGTQYF.